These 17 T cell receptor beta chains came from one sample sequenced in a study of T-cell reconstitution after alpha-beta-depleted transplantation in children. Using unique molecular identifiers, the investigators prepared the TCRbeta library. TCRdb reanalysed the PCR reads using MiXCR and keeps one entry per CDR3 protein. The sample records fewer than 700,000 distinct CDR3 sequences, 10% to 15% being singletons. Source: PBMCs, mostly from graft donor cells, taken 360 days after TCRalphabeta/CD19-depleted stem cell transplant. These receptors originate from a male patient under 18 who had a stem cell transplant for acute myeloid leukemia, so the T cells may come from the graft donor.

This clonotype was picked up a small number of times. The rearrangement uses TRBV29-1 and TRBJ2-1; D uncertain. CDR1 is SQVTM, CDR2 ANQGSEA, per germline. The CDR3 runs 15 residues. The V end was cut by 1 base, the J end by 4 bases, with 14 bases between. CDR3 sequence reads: CSVEGTQVVYNEQFF. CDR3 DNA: TGCAGCGTTGAAGGAACCCAGGTGGTGTACAATGAGCAGTTCTTC.

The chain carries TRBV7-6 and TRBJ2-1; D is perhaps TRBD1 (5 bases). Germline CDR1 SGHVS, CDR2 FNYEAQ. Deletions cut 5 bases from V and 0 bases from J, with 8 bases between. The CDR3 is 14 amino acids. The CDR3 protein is CASSADSSYNEQFF. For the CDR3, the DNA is TGTGCCAGCAGCGCCGACAGCTCCTACAATGAGCAGTTCTTC.

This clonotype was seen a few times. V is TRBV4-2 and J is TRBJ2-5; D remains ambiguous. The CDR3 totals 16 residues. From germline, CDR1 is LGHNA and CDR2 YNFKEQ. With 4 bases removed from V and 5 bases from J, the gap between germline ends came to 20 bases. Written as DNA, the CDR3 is TGTGCCAGCAGCCTGAGGAATCGGACCTCTCGGGAGACCCAGTACTTC. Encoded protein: CASSLRNRTSRETQYF.

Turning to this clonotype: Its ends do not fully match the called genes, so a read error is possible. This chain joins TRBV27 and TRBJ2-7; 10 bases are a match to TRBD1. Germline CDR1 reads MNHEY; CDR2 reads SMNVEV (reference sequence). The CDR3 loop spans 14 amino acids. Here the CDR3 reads CASSQGTGAYKQYF. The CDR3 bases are TGTGCCAGCAGTCAAGGGACAGGGGCCTACAAGCAGTACTTC.

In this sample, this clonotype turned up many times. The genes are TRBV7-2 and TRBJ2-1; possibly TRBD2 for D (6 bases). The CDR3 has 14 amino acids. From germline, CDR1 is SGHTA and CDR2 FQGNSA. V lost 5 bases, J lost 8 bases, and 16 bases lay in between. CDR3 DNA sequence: TGTGCCAGCAGCCCCAAGGAGGGCCCCCATGAGCAGTTCTTC. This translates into CASSPKEGPHEQFF.

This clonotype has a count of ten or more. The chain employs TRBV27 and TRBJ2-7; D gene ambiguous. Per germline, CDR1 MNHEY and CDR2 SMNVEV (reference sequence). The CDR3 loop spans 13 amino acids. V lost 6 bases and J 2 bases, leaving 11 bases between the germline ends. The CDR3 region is CASRPRSAYEQYF. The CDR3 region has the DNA TGTGCCAGCAGGCCCCGAAGTGCCTACGAGCAGTACTTC.

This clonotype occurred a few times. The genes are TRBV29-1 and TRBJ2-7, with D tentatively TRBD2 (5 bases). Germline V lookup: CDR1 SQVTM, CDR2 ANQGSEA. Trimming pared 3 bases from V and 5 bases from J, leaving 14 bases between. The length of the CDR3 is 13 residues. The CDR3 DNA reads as TGCAGCGTTGATTCGGGGAACCAAAACGAGCAGTACTTC. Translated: CSVDSGNQNEQYF.

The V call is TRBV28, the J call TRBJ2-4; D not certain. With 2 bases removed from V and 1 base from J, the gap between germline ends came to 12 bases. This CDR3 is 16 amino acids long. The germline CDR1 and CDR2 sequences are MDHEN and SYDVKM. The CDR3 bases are TGTGCCAGCAGTTTAAGGCTCCCCGCGGCCAAAAACATTCAGTACTTC. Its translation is CASSLRLPAAKNIQYF. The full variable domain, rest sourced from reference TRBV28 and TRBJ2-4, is DVKVTQSSRYLVKRTGEKVFLECVQDMDHENMFWYRQDPGLGLRLIYFSYDVKMKEKGDIPEGYSVSREKKERFSLILESASTNQTSMYLCASSLRLPAAKNIQYFGAGTRLSVL.

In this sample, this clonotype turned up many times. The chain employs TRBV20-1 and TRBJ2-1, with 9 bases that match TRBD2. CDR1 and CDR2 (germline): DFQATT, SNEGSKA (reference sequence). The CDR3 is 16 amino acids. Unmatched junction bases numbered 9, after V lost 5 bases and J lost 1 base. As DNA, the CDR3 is TGCAGTGCTTTCAGTAGCGGGAGTTTATCCTACAATGAGCAGTTCTTC. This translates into CSAFSSGSLSYNEQFF.

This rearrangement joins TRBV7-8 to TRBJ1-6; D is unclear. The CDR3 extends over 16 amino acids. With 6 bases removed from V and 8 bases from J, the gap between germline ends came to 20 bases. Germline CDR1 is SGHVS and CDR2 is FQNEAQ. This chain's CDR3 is CASREARLAMDSPLHF. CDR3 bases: TGTGCCAGCAGGGAAGCCAGACTTGCTATGGATTCACCCCTCCACTTT.

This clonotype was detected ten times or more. DNA of the CDR3: TGTGCCAGCAGCCCGGGGGCCGGGGCAGATACGCAGTATTTT. It yields the protein CASSPGAGADTQYF. The V and J genes are TRBV7-2 and TRBJ2-3; possibly TRBD1 or TRBD2 for D (6 bases each). V was shortened by 5 bases and J by 4 bases, with 13 bases between the two germline ends. The CDR3 has 14 amino acids. The germline V gene has CDR1 SGHTA and CDR2 FQGNSA.

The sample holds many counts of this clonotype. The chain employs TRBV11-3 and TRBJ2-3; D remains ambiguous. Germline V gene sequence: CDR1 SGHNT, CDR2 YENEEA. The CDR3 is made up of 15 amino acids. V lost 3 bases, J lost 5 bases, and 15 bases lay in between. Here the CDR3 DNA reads TGTGCCAGCAGCTTGGGATCGGTACCCCAAGATACGCAGTATTTT. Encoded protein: CASSLGSVPQDTQYF.

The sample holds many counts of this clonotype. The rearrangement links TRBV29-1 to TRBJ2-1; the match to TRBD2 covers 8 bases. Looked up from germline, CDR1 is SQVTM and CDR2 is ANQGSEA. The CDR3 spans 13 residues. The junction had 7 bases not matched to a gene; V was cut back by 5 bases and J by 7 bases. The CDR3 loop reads CSVCRTSTNEQFF. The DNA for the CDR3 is TGCAGCGTTTGTCGGACTAGCACGAATGAGCAGTTCTTC.

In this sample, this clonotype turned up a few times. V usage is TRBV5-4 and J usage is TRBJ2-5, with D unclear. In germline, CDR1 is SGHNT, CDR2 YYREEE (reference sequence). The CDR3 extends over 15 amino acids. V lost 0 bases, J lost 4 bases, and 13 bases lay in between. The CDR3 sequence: CASSLGPPVRETQYF. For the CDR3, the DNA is TGTGCCAGCAGCTTGGGTCCCCCAGTGCGAGAGACCCAGTACTTC.

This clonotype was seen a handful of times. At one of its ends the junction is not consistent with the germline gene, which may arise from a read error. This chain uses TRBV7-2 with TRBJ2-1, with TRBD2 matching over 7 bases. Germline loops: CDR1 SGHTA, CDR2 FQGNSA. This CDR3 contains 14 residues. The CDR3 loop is CASSLGTTVFQRIF. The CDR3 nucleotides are TGTGCCAGCAGCTTGGGGACTACCGTTTTTCAGCGGATCTTC.

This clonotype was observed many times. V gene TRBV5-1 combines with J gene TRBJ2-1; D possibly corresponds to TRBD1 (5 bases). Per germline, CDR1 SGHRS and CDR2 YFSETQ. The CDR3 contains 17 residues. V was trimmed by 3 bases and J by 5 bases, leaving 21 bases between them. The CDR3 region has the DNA TGCGCCAGCAGCTATCCTCCCGAGGACACGAGAGACAATGAGCAGTTCTTC. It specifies CASSYPPEDTRDNEQFF.

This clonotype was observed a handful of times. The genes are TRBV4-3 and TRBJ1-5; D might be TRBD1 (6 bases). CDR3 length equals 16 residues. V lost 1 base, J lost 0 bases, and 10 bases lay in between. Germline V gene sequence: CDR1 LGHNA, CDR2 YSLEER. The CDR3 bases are TGCGCCAGCAGCCAAGGACCGGACAGTAGCAATCAGCCCCAGCATTTT. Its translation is CASSQGPDSSNQPQHF.